The present T cell receptor beta chain was sequenced within a study of Ad26.COV2.S vaccination and SARS-CoV-2 variants. Study overall: Into the muscle, Ad26.COV2.S was dosed once or twice, 56 days apart.

As to treatment: roughly 20 received Ad26.COV2.S at low or high dose, single or two shots; roughly five received placebo; per-sample allocation not given. After the first vaccine or placebo injection, samples were drawn on day 63. TCRdb keeps only in-frame clones here, not all; method: immunoSEQ multiplex PCR. Among some 390,000 clones listed, roughly nine tenths were seen once. The CDR3 sequence is 16 residues long. Germline assignment: CDR1 SEHNR and CDR2 FQNEAQ (reference sequence). V shed 5 bases, J shed 5 bases, and the junction held 10 bases outside the gene matches. The starting material was peripheral blood, obtained in a trial of Ad26.COV2.S vaccine versus placebo. This rearrangement joins TRBV7-9 to TRBJ2-1, with 9 bases fitting TRBD2. This clonotype originated in a person aged 18-60 years who received the Ad26.COV2.S COVID-19 vaccine or a placebo. The CDR3 loop is CASSPQQRGADNEQFF. The CDR3 region has the DNA TGTGCCAGCAGCCCACAACAGCGGGGGGCTGACAATGAGCAGTTCTTC. Complete variable domain (other parts from reference TRBV7-9 and TRBJ2-1): DTGVSQNPRHKITKRGQNVTFRCDPISEHNRLYWYRQTLGQGPEFLTYFQNEAQLEKSRLLSDRFSAERPKGSFSTLEIQRTEQGDSAMYLCASSPQQRGADNEQFFGPGTRLTVL.